A selection of T cell receptor beta chains follows, all from one sample in a study of T cell repertoires in cytomegalovirus infection. No antigen has been identified for these receptors. One entry per CDR3 protein, called by TCRdb with MiXCR from the reads. The top ten hold approximately 69% of the sample, which has about 110,000 distinct CDR3 sequences, less than 55% seen once. The specimen was CD8+ T cells from cultured PBMCs, collected from culture after CMV antigen stimulation. All receptors derive from a human donor in good health (CMV status not recorded). Some clones in this sample may be carry-over from other donors' samples. CDR3s include the opening cysteine and the closing phenylalanine or tryptophan. D genes are given only for firm matches. Expanded clones get a size class; other rows say once, few or many, or leave the size out.

>TRBV7-6|-|TRBJ2-7|TRBD1
CASSLPQGATSYEQYF
TGTGCCAGCAGCTTACCTCAGGGGGCCACCTCCTACGAGCAGTACTTC
>TRBV7-9|many|TRBJ2-7|-
CASSPPGGHEQYF
TGTGCCAGCAGCCCCCCGGGGGGCCACGAGCAGTACTTC
>TRBV27|-|TRBJ1-2|TRBD1
CASSSGQGINYGYTF
TGTGCCAGCAGTTCCGGACAGGGGATTAACTATGGCTACACCTTC
>TRBV6-1|few|TRBJ1-1|TRBD1
CASSEALLTGGTEAFF
TGTGCCAGCAGTGAAGCGCTTTTAACAGGGGGCACTGAAGCTTTCTTT
>TRBV5-5|-|TRBJ2-3|-
CASSLEQRPDTQYF
TGTGCCAGCAGCTTGGAGCAGCGTCCGGATACGCAGTATTTT
>TRBV3-1|once|TRBJ2-3|TRBD2
CASSQGGGPSTDTQYF
TGTGCCAGCAGCCAGGGCGGGGGGCCTAGCACAGATACGCAGTATTTT
>TRBV27|few|TRBJ2-2|-
CASSSTGIGGELFF
TGTGCCAGCAGTAGCACAGGGATAGGCGGGGAGCTGTTTTTT
>TRBV12-3/TRBV12-4|-|TRBJ2-5|-
CASSPYPETQYF
TGTGCCAGCAGTCCCTACCCAGAGACCCAGTACTTC
>TRBV11-2|medium-sized|TRBJ1-1|-
CASSLVLRQVQNFEDTEAFF
TGTGCCAGCAGCCTCGTTTTACGTCAGGTCCAGAACTTTGAAGACACTGAAGCTTTCTTT
>TRBV5-4|-|TRBJ2-5|-
CASSLIGQGGETQYF
TGTGCCAGCAGCTTGATAGGCCAGGGGGGAGAGACCCAGTACTTC
>TRBV7-2|few|TRBJ1-2|TRBD1
CASTLTGTGGVGYYGYTF
TGTGCCAGCACCCTTACGGGGACAGGGGGCGTTGGGTACTATGGCTACACCTTC
>TRBV5-6|few|TRBJ1-6|TRBD1
CASSPRTGSDNSPLHF
TGTGCCAGCAGCCCCCGGACAGGATCCGATAATTCACCCCTCCACTTT
>TRBV7-8|many|TRBJ2-5|-
CASSVHSAFQETQYF
TGTGCCAGCAGCGTGCATTCAGCATTCCAAGAGACCCAGTACTTC
>TRBV12-3/TRBV12-4|-|TRBJ2-2|-
CASSSFGFAGELFF
TGTGCCAGCAGCTCCTTTGGGTTCGCCGGGGAGCTGTTTTTT
>TRBV27|-|TRBJ2-1|TRBD2
CASSSPKDPGLANNEQFF
TGTGCCAGCAGTTCCCCAAAGGATCCGGGACTAGCGAACAATGAGCAGTTCTTC
>TRBV6-1|many|TRBJ2-7|TRBD1
CASSSWTGYEQYF
TGTGCCAGCAGTTCCTGGACAGGGTACGAGCAGTACTTC
>TRBV6-1|-|TRBJ1-4|TRBD1
CASSSTPGTGSEKLFF
TGTGCCAGCAGTTCCACCCCTGGGACAGGGTCTGAAAAACTGTTTTTT
>TRBV27|-|TRBJ2-1|-
CASSLDLRSNEQFF
TGTGCCAGCAGTCTGGACTTAAGGAGCAATGAGCAGTTCTTC
>TRBV7-8|many|TRBJ2-7|-
CASSRNEEEQYF
TGTGCCAGCAGCCGCAATGAGGAGGAGCAGTACTTC
>TRBV6-1|few|TRBJ2-1|-
CASSEMDEQFF
TGTGCCAGCAGTGAAATGGATGAGCAGTTCTTC
>TRBV27|-|TRBJ1-2|-
CATNTPQRGYTF
TGTGCCACCAACACTCCTCAACGGGGCTACACCTTC
>TRBV11-1|-|TRBJ1-2|-
CASSDQGPGYTF
TGTGCCAGCAGCGATCAGGGTCCTGGCTACACCTTC
>TRBV7-6|few|TRBJ2-2|-
CASSLPRTLNTGELFF
TGTGCCAGCAGCTTACCTAGGACTCTTAACACCGGGGAGCTGTTTTTT
>TRBV11-2|-|TRBJ2-1|-
CASSLLSRSEQFF
TGTGCCAGCAGCCTTCTATCTAGAAGTGAGCAGTTCTTC
>TRBV28|few|TRBJ1-1|-
CASSLIPGFNTEAFF
TGTGCCAGCAGTTTAATTCCAGGGTTCAACACTGAAGCTTTCTTT
>TRBV19|few|TRBJ1-1|-
CASQGRGWMNTEAFF
TGTGCCAGTCAAGGAAGGGGGTGGATGAACACTGAAGCTTTCTTT
>TRBV7-3|-|TRBJ2-7|-
CASSLGAVTSYEQYF
TGTGCCAGCAGCTTAGGGGCCGTTACGTCCTACGAGCAGTACTTC
>TRBV7-2|many|TRBJ2-7|TRBD1
CASSSSRDSSYEQYF
TGTGCCAGCAGCTCTAGCAGGGACAGTTCCTACGAGCAGTACTTC
>TRBV20-1|many|TRBJ2-7|-
CSARDLETGSYEQYF
TGCAGTGCTAGAGATCTCGAGACAGGCTCCTACGAGCAGTACTTC
>TRBV11-1|-|TRBJ2-1|TRBD2
CASSLDPRTSGGINEQFF
TGTGCCAGCAGCTTAGACCCCAGAACTAGCGGGGGTATAAATGAGCAGTTCTTC
>TRBV27|few|TRBJ1-2|-
CASSFSPPGGYTF
TGTGCCAGCAGTTTTAGCCCCCCTGGGGGCTACACCTTC
>TRBV29-1|few|TRBJ2-3|-
CSVDEGLRDTQYF
TGCAGCGTTGATGAGGGACTCCGGGATACGCAGTATTTT
>TRBV7-6|many|TRBJ2-1|-
CASSFDSGSSYNEQFF
TGTGCCAGCAGCTTCGATTCGGGGAGCTCCTACAATGAGCAGTTCTTC
>TRBV15|-|TRBJ2-2|-
CATSDYPMRDKNTGELFF
TGTGCCACCAGCGATTACCCTATGCGGGATAAGAACACCGGGGAGCTGTTTTTT
>TRBV19|few|TRBJ2-1|TRBD2
CASSITSGDQFF
TGTGCCAGTAGTATCACTAGCGGGGATCAGTTCTTC
>TRBV27|few|TRBJ2-1|TRBD1
CASAGTGARNEQFF
TGTGCCAGTGCCGGGACAGGGGCAAGGAATGAGCAGTTCTTC
>TRBV7-2|few|TRBJ2-5|TRBD1
CASSSSGTGFQETQYF
TGTGCCAGCAGCTCCTCCGGGACAGGGTTTCAAGAGACCCAGTACTTC
>TRBV7-8|-|TRBJ1-1|-
CASSLRAGVGEAFF
TGTGCCAGCAGCTTACGGGCAGGGGTGGGTGAAGCTTTCTTT
>TRBV6-5|-|TRBJ1-2|TRBD1
CASSHQGGSYGYTF
TGTGCCAGCAGTCACCAGGGGGGTTCCTATGGCTACACCTTC
>TRBV4-1|-|TRBJ2-7|-
CASSHDERGEAYEQYF
TGCGCCAGCAGCCATGACGAGAGAGGGGAAGCCTACGAGCAGTACTTC
>TRBV7-9|-|TRBJ1-1|-
CASPRTGTEAFF
TGTGCCAGCCCCCGGACGGGCACTGAAGCTTTCTTT
>TRBV9|-|TRBJ2-3|-
CASSVVGTKADTQYF
TGTGCCAGCAGCGTAGTGGGGACCAAGGCAGATACGCAGTATTTT
>TRBV4-3|-|TRBJ2-3|TRBD2
CASSQGRAGDTDTQYF
TGCGCCAGCAGCCAAGGACGAGCGGGGGACACAGATACGCAGTATTTT
>TRBV4-1|many|TRBJ2-3|TRBD2
CASSQDRTSGGPTDTQYF
TGCGCCAGCAGCCAAGATCGGACTAGCGGGGGGCCCACAGATACGCAGTATTTT
>TRBV28|-|TRBJ1-6|-
CASRPLLESGTNSPLHF
TGTGCCAGCAGACCCCTGTTGGAGTCGGGGACAAATTCACCCCTCCACTTT
>TRBV27|-|TRBJ2-2|TRBD2
CASLAATGELFF
TGTGCCAGTCTAGCGGCTACCGGGGAGCTGTTTTTT
>TRBV12-5|-|TRBJ2-1|-
CASGLEDDYNEQFF
TGTGCTAGTGGTTTGGAGGACGACTACAATGAGCAGTTCTTC
>TRBV12-3/TRBV12-4|-|TRBJ2-1|-
CATVQWPYNEQFF
TGTGCCACCGTACAGTGGCCCTACAATGAGCAGTTCTTC